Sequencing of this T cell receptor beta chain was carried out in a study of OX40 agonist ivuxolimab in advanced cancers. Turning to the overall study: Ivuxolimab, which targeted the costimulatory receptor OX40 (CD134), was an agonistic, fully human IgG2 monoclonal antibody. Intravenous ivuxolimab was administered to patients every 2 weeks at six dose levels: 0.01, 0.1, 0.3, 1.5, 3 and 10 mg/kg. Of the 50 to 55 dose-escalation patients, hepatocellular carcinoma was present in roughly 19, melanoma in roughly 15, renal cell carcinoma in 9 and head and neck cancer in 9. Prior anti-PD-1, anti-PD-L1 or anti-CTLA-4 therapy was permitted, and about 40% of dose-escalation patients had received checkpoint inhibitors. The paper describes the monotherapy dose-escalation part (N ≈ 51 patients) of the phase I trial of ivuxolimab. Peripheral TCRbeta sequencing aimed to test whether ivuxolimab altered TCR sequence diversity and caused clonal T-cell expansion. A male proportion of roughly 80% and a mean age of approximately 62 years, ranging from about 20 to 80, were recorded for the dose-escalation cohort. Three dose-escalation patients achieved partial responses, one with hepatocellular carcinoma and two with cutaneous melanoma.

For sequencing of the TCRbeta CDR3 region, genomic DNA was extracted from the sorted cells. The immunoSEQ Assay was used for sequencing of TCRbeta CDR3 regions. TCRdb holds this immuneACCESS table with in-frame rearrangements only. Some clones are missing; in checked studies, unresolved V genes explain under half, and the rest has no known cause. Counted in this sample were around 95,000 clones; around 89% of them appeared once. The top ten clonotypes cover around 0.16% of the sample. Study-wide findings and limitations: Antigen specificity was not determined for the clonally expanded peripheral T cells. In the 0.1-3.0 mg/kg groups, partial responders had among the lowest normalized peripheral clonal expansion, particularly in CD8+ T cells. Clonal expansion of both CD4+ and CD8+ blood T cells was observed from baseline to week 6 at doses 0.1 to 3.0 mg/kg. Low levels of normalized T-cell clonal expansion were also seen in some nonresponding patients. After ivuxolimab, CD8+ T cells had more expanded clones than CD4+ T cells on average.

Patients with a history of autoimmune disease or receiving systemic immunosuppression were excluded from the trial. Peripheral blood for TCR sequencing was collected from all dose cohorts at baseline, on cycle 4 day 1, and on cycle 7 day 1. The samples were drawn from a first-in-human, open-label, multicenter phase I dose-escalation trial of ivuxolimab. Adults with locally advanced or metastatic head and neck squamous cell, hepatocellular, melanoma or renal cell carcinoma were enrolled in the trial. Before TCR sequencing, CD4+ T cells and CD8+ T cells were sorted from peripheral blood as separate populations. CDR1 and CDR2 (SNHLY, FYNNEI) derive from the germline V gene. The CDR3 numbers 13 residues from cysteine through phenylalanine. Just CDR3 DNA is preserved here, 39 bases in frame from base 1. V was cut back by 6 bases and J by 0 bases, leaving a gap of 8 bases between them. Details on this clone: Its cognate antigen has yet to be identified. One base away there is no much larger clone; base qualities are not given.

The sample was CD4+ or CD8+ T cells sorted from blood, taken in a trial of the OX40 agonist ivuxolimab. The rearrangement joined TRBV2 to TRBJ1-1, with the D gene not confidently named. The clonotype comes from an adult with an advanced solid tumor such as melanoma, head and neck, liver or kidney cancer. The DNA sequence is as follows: TGTGCCAGCAGCTATAGGGTGAACACTGAAGCTTTCTTT. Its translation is CASSYRVNTEAFF.